The 32 T cell receptor beta chains in this list originate from one sample, sequenced in a study of T cells in Graves' hyperthyroidism and ophthalmopathy. The CDR3 regions of TCR beta were amplified from RNA transcripts. TCR CDR3 underwent first-round RT-PCR with the HTBI primer set. TCRdb recomputed calls from the multiplex PCR reads with MiXCR, one row per CDR3 protein. This table holds about 510,000 distinct CDR3 sequences, 14% found once. Specimen: blood. The receptor source for this set is a woman aged 40 to 50 with Graves' hyperthyroidism.

This clonotype has at least ten counts. The CDR3 coding sequence is TGTGCCAGCAGTCTCCGACTAGCGGGAGGTTTTAAGACCCAGTACTTC. Protein: CASSLRLAGGFKTQYF. The gene calls are TRBV28 and TRBJ2-5, with TRBD2 matching over 13 bases. The germline V gene has CDR1 MDHEN and CDR2 SYDVKM. This CDR3 spans 16 amino acids. The V gene end was trimmed by 5 bases and the J gene end by 6 bases; junction bases not matched to a gene: 9.

This clonotype has a handful of counts. V gene TRBV4-1 combines with J gene TRBJ2-7, with TRBD2 identical over 10 bases. J gave up 2 bases and V 2 bases, and 6 bases lay outside the gene matches. Looked up from germline, CDR1 is MGHRA and CDR2 is YSYEKL. The CDR3 contains 16 residues. In DNA, the CDR3 is TGCGCCAGCAGCCAACCCGGGACTAGCGTAACCTACGAGCAGTACTTC. Amino acids: CASSQPGTSVTYEQYF.

This chain joins TRBV12-5 and TRBJ2-3; D not certain. Germline CDR1 is LGHNT and CDR2 is FRNRAP. The CDR3 has 14 residues. V was trimmed by 0 bases and J by 14 bases, leaving 18 bases between them. The CDR3 sequence is CASGLVGPLNQPYF. The DNA for the CDR3 is TGTGCTAGTGGTTTGGTAGGCCCCCTGAATCAACCGTATTTT.

Ten or more counts support this clonotype. The J gene is TRBJ2-3, the V gene TRBV28; 9 positions agree with TRBD1. V was pared by 8 bases and J by 3 bases, with 9 bases of the junction left unmatched. Germline V gene lookup returns CDR1 MDHEN and CDR2 SYDVKM. The CDR3 runs 15 residues. The CDR3 loop is CASGPGQGFTDTQYF. In nucleotides, the CDR3 is TGTGCCAGCGGACCGGGACAGGGATTTACAGATACGCAGTATTTT.

This clonotype was seen only a few times. The V and J genes are TRBV28 and TRBJ1-2; 8 bases align to TRBD1. This CDR3 contains 14 residues. V lost 6 bases and J lost 2; bases outside the gene matches: 5. Looked up from germline, CDR1 is MDHEN and CDR2 is SYDVKM. The CDR3 DNA reads TGTGCCAGCAGAGACGGACAGGGAAACTATGGCTACACCTTC. Protein product: CASRDGQGNYGYTF.

The chain links TRBV11-3 to TRBJ2-5; TRBD2 aligns across 8 bases. CDR1 SGHNT and CDR2 YENEEA come from the germline V gene. The CDR3 runs to 16 residues. V shed 1 base and J 3 bases; nucleotides not matched to a gene: 7. The CDR3 loop reads CASSLGGPGGEETQYF. In nucleotides, the CDR3 is TGTGCCAGCAGCTTAGGGGGCCCGGGGGGGGAAGAGACCCAGTACTTC.

This clonotype was seen a few times. J is TRBJ2-4 and V is TRBV6-1; D is perhaps TRBD1 (8 bases). The length of the CDR3 is 17 residues. V was shortened by 5 bases and J by 2 bases, with 19 bases between the two germline ends. Looked up from germline, CDR1 is MNHNS and CDR2 is SASEGT. This chain's CDR3 is CASSTPTGEGPKNIQYF. The CDR3 bases are TGTGCCAGCAGTACACCGACAGGGGAGGGGCCCAAAAACATTCAGTACTTC.

Many counts were recorded for this clonotype. The J gene is TRBJ2-5, the V gene TRBV27; D is perhaps TRBD1 (6 bases). Germline CDR1 MNHEY, CDR2 SMNVEV (reference sequence). The ends were cut back, 2 bases at V and 2 bases at J, with 15 bases in the middle. The CDR3 runs 16 residues. The CDR3 bases are TGTGCCAGCAGTTTAGGACCCTCACAGGGTCAAGAGACCCAGTACTTC. Residues: CASSLGPSQGQETQYF.

The sample holds many counts of this clonotype. The V call is TRBV5-6, the J call TRBJ1-3; 9 bases are a match to TRBD1. The V gene end was trimmed by 0 bases and the J gene end by 2 bases; junction bases not matched to a gene: 3. The CDR3 is made up of 16 amino acids. Germline CDR1 and CDR2: SGHDT and YYEEEE. This chain's CDR3 is CASSLEGQGTGNTIYF. The CDR3 DNA reads TGTGCCAGCAGCTTGGAGGGACAGGGAACTGGAAACACCATATATTTT.

This clonotype was observed a few times. This sequence joins TRBV5-5 and TRBJ2-1, with TRBD2 identical over 7 bases. The CDR3 loop spans 18 amino acids. The germline CDR1 and CDR2 sequences are SGHKS and YYEKEE (reference sequence). The V segment lost 0 bases and the J segment 7 bases; nucleotides outside the gene matches: 16. The CDR3 sequence: CASSLGRSTSASRNEQFF. As DNA, the CDR3 is TGTGCCAGCAGCTTGGGGCGGTCAACTAGCGCCTCCAGGAATGAGCAGTTCTTC.

This clonotype was observed many times. The rearrangement uses TRBV3-1 and TRBJ2-7, with 7 nucleotides matching TRBD2. The ends lost 0 bases at V and 1 base at J; junction bases unmatched: 9. This CDR3 is built from 17 residues. CDR1 is LGHDT, CDR2 YNNKEL, per germline (reference sequence). CDR3 amino acids: CASSQDLAGVGSYEQYF. Written as DNA, the CDR3 is TGTGCCAGCAGCCAAGATCTCGCGGGAGTAGGGTCCTACGAGCAGTACTTC.

This clonotype was counted at least ten times. The V and J genes are TRBV20-1 and TRBJ1-1, with D tentatively TRBD1 (6 bases). The germline V gene has CDR1 DFQATT and CDR2 SNEGSKA (reference sequence). The CDR3 covers 12 residues. V was shortened by 0 bases and J by 10 bases, with 12 bases between the two germline ends. The CDR3 nucleotides are TGCAGTGCTAGAGAAGGGGCAGGGGTAGCTTTCTTT. This gives the protein CSAREGAGVAFF.

This clonotype was recorded many times. The chain has TRBV12-3 or TRBV12-4 and TRBJ2-2; 12 nucleotides line up with TRBD2. Losses at the gene ends were 0 bases for V and 1 base for J; bases not matched to a gene: 3. The CDR3 has 18 residues. The CDR3 DNA is TGTGCCAGCAGTTTAGCCATGGGACTAGCGGGGAACACCGGGGAGCTGTTTTTT. Amino acids: CASSLAMGLAGNTGELFF.

This rearrangement joins TRBV6-2 or TRBV6-3 to TRBJ1-1, with 7 bases that match TRBD1. CDR1 and CDR2 (germline): MNHEY, SVGEGT. V was clipped by 6 bases and J by 8 bases; unmatched bases: 6. CDR3 length: 12 residues. CDR3 protein: CASRSGQREAFF. In DNA, the CDR3 is TGTGCCAGCAGATCGGGACAGCGGGAAGCTTTCTTT.

This chain uses TRBV24-1 with TRBJ2-1; D may be TRBD2 (6 bases). This CDR3 spans 15 amino acids. V lost 7 bases and J 2 bases, leaving 14 bases between the germline ends. From germline, CDR1 is KGHDR and CDR2 SFDVKD. The CDR3 DNA reads TGTGCCACCAGCCCTGGGGGGATTACCTACAATGAGCAGTTCTTC. It codes for CATSPGGITYNEQFF.

This clonotype occurred many times. J is TRBJ1-2 and V is TRBV28; D not resolved. V was pared by 5 bases and J by 4 bases, with 8 bases between. CDR1 and CDR2 (germline): MDHEN, SYDVKM. The CDR3 extends over 12 amino acids. CDR3 in DNA: TGTGCCAGCAGTCCCAACACCTATGGCTACACCTTC. Protein product: CASSPNTYGYTF.

This clonotype was seen a few times. The CDR3 is CASRKGGYGYTF. The CDR3 nucleotides read TGTGCCAGCAGAAAGGGAGGCTATGGCTACACCTTC. The rearrangement uses TRBV28 and TRBJ1-2; D unresolved. Germline lookup yields CDR1 MDHEN and CDR2 SYDVKM. This CDR3 contains 12 residues. Trimming took 6 bases from V and 4 from J, leaving 9 bases between them.

This clonotype was recorded many times. This chain connects TRBV27 to TRBJ2-1; D is perhaps TRBD1 (6 bases). The germline CDR1 and CDR2 sequences are MNHEY and SMNVEV (reference sequence). The CDR3 covers 14 residues. The germline V and J ends were trimmed by 7 bases and 3 bases, with 13 bases remaining between them. Here the CDR3 reads CASTPMGHYNEQFF. The CDR3, as DNA: TGTGCCAGCACCCCGATGGGACACTACAATGAGCAGTTCTTC.

As to this clonotype: Possible read error: a much larger clone is one base away. The V gene is TRBV7-6, the J gene TRBJ2-3; the D is unclear. V lost 5 bases, J lost 6 bases, and 12 bases lay in between. Germline V CDR1 and CDR2: SGHVS, FNYEAQ. There are 13 residues in the CDR3. The CDR3 loop is CASSHTQTDTQYF. CDR3 DNA: TGTGCCAGCAGCCATACTCAGACGGATACGCAGTATTTT.

The V and J genes are TRBV5-1 and TRBJ2-2, with 8 bases identical to TRBD1. Germline assignment: CDR1 SGHRS and CDR2 YFSETQ. This CDR3 spans 16 amino acids. V was clipped by 4 bases and J by 4 bases; unmatched bases: 9. The CDR3 coding sequence is TGCGCCAGCAGCCGTGGGGGACAGGATACCACCGGGGAGCTGTTTTTT. Its translation: CASSRGGQDTTGELFF.

This clonotype appeared many times. CDR3 bases: TGTGCCACCAGCAGTTATCGTCGCGTCAGCACAGATACGCAGTATTTT. This sequence encodes CATSSYRRVSTDTQYF. The V and J genes are TRBV15 and TRBJ2-3; D gene ambiguous. V was clipped by 3 bases and J by 0 bases, with 13 bases between them. Germline values: CDR1 LNHNV, CDR2 YYDKDF (reference sequence). This CDR3 is built from 16 residues. The entire variable domain, with the rest obtained from reference TRBV15 and TRBJ2-3, is as follows: DAMVIQNPRYQVTQFGKPVTLSCSQTLNHNVMYWYQQKSSQAPKLLFHYYDKDFNNEADTPDNFQSRRPNTSFCFLDIRSPGLGDTAMYLCATSSYRRVSTDTQYFGPGTRLTVL.

The rearrangement joins TRBV12-3 or TRBV12-4 to TRBJ2-5; possibly TRBD1 for D (6 bases). There are 12 residues in the CDR3. V was clipped by 9 bases and J by 5 bases, with 13 bases between them. The CDR3 DNA sequence: TGTGCCAGTTCTACAGGGACGGAGACCCAGTACTTC. It is translated as CASSTGTETQYF.

There are many counts of this clonotype. CDR3 nucleotide sequence: TGTGCCAGCAGCTTGAGGGACGGGGAGCTGTTTTTT. It translates to CASSLRDGELFF. The chain recombines TRBV11-1 with TRBJ2-2; a weak D match, TRBD2 (5 bases). The CDR3 length is 12 residues. Between the trimmed V and J ends, which lost 3 bases and 7 bases, there was a span of 6 bases. Germline V gives CDR1 SGHAT, CDR2 FQDESV (reference sequence).

The genes are TRBV9 and TRBJ2-7; no clear D. The CDR3 is 15 amino acids. Per the germline V gene, CDR1 is SGDLS and CDR2 is YYNGEE. V was trimmed by 0 bases and J by 2 bases, leaving 12 bases between them. DNA of the CDR3: TGTGCCAGCAGCGTAGATGAACAGATAACCTACGAGCAGTACTTC. It specifies CASSVDEQITYEQYF.

The V call is TRBV7-9, the J call TRBJ1-2; D is unclear. The CDR3 extends over 13 amino acids. Germline lookup yields CDR1 SEHNR and CDR2 FQNEAQ (reference sequence). The V and J ends lost 6 bases and 2 bases respectively, with 10 bases between them. CDR3 amino acids: CASSRSRNYGYTF. The DNA for the CDR3 is TGTGCCAGCAGTCGTTCGCGGAACTATGGCTACACCTTC.

This clonotype was seen repeatedly, ten times or more. This rearrangement joins TRBV2 to TRBJ1-1; TRBD1 is a possible D gene (5 bases). Germline CDR1 is SNHLY and CDR2 is FYNNEI. The V and J ends lost 3 bases and 3 bases respectively, with 29 bases between them. The CDR3 is made up of 20 amino acids. CDR3 amino acids: CASSDLGLIGSLRRDTEAFF. As DNA, the CDR3 is TGTGCCAGCAGTGATTTGGGGCTAATAGGATCTCTACGAAGGGACACTGAAGCTTTCTTT.

This clonotype appeared a few times. The genes are TRBV20-1 and TRBJ1-2; D might be TRBD1 (6 bases). Germline lookup yields CDR1 DFQATT and CDR2 SNEGSKA (reference sequence). This CDR3 spans 14 amino acids. V was cut by 6 bases and J by 6 bases, with 20 bases left in between. The CDR3 loop is CSAKSKTGVNGYTF. CDR3 sequence (DNA): TGCAGTGCAAAATCTAAGACAGGCGTGAATGGCTACACCTTC.

This clonotype was seen a handful of times. The chain couples TRBV28 to TRBJ2-1, with 8 nucleotides matching TRBD2. The CDR3 length is 14 residues. The germline CDR1 and CDR2 sequences are MDHEN and SYDVKM. V lost 7 bases to trimming and J lost 8 bases; unmatched junction nucleotides: 10. The CDR3 DNA reads TGTGCCAGCATGGAAGCGGGAGTATCGGATGAGCAGTTCTTC. This translates into CASMEAGVSDEQFF.

This clonotype was picked up a small number of times. The chain recombines TRBV27 with TRBJ2-7; TRBD2 matches 9 bases. Germline V gives CDR1 MNHEY, CDR2 SMNVEV (reference sequence). The CDR3 contains 14 residues. Trimming cost V 6 bases and J 1 base; bases outside gene matches: 4. The CDR3 here is CASRKAGGSYEQYF. As DNA, the CDR3 is TGTGCCAGCAGGAAAGCGGGAGGTTCCTACGAGCAGTACTTC.

This clonotype has only a few counts. DNA for the CDR3: TGTGCCATCAGTGAAGGGGGACAGGGGCCCAACGTCCTGACTTTC. This encodes CAISEGGQGPNVLTF. The V gene is TRBV10-3, the J gene TRBJ2-6, with TRBD1 matching 10 bases. Germline CDR1 and CDR2: ENHRY and SYGVKD. The CDR3 length is 15 residues. V shed 3 bases and J 8 bases; nucleotides not matched to a gene: 4.

This clonotype was recorded many times. The J gene is TRBJ2-1, the V gene TRBV11-2; TRBD1 matches 7 bases. This CDR3 spans 14 amino acids. After removal of 5 bases from V and 9 bases from J, the junction contained 10 bases not matched to a gene. Germline V lookup: CDR1 SGHAT, CDR2 FQNNGV. The CDR3 reads CASSGRTGGSEQFF. CDR3 in DNA: TGTGCCAGCAGCGGCAGGACAGGAGGTAGTGAGCAGTTCTTC.

This clonotype was detected ten times or more. The chain joins TRBV2 to TRBJ2-2; 7 nucleotides agree with TRBD1. V shed 11 bases, J shed 5 bases, and the junction held 8 bases outside the gene matches. This CDR3 contains 13 residues. Germline CDR1 is SNHLY and CDR2 is FYNNEI. As DNA, the CDR3 is TGTGCCGGAACAGGGGCGAGGACCGGGGAGCTGTTTTTT. Its protein product is CAGTGARTGELFF. The variable domain in full, with the rest retrieved from reference TRBV2 and TRBJ2-2, is EPEVTQTPSHQVTQMGQEVILRCVPISNHLYFYWYRQILGQKVEFLVSFYNNEISEKSEIFDDQFSVERPDGSNFTLKIRSTKLEDSAMYFCAGTGARTGELFFGEGSRLTVL.